This is a list of T cell receptor beta chains from one sample in a study of siplizumab effects on memory and regulatory T cells. The assay was immunoSEQ multiplex PCR, and TCRdb's table has in-frame clones only and misses some. In the table there are 80,000 to 130,000 clones, roughly nine tenths of which are singletons. Sample: Tregs sorted from blood. These receptors came from a human donor in good health. CDR3s include the opening cysteine and the closing phenylalanine or tryptophan. D genes are given only for firm matches. Expanded clones get a size class; other rows say once, few or many, or leave the size out.

12,TRBJ2-7,NA,TRBV11-2,NA,CASSAQVYEQYF,TGTGCCAGCAGCGCCCAGGTATACGAGCAGTACTTC
15,TRBJ2-1,NA,TRBV5-1,NA,CASSFFSGTTLEQFF,TGCGCCAGCAGCTTCTTTAGCGGTACTACACTTGAGCAGTTCTTC
15,TRBJ2-1,TRBD2,TRBV2,NA,CASSVLAGGYNEQFF,TGTGCCAGCAGTGTCCTAGCGGGAGGCTACAATGAGCAGTTCTTC
11,TRBJ1-4,NA,TRBV28,NA,CASSSMEKLFF,TGTGCCAGCAGTTCGATGGAAAAACTGTTTTTT
16,TRBJ1-4,NA,TRBV19,NA,CASSIKGRTMNEKLFF,TGTGCCAGTAGTATAAAGGGACGGACGATGAATGAAAAACTGTTTTTT
14,TRBJ2-7,NA,TRBV5-1,NA,CASSPTGTLNEQYF,TGCGCCAGCAGCCCCACCGGGACCCTCAACGAGCAGTACTTC
14,TRBJ2-5,TRBD2,TRBV6-1,NA,CASGEGSILKTQYF,TGTGCCAGTGGGGAGGGATCTATTTTAAAGACCCAGTACTTC
12,TRBJ1-4,NA,TRBV7-9,NA,CASSLVAEKLFF,TGTGCCAGCAGCTTAGTAGCTGAAAAACTGTTTTTT
14,TRBJ2-7,TRBD2,TRBV7-9,many,CASSPSGRANEQYF,TGTGCCAGCAGCCCTAGCGGGAGGGCCAACGAGCAGTACTTC
12,TRBJ1-1,NA,TRBV6-5,NA,CASSYSGFEAFF,TGTGCCAGCAGTTACTCCGGGTTTGAAGCTTTCTTT
15,TRBJ2-1,TRBD1,TRBV7-9,NA,CASSRTGGFLNEQFF,TGTGCCAGCAGCCGGACAGGGGGGTTTTTAAATGAGCAGTTCTTC
14,TRBJ2-2,NA,TRBV19,NA,CASSTRAGTGELFF,TGTGCCAGTAGTACTAGGGCAGGCACCGGGGAGCTGTTTTTT
10,TRBJ2-1,NA,TRBV20-1,NA,CSATGLEQFF,TGCAGTGCTACGGGGCTTGAGCAGTTCTTC
16,TRBJ2-2,TRBD2,TRBV5-1,NA,CASSLTAGANTGELFF,TGCGCCAGCAGCCTCACAGCGGGAGCGAACACCGGGGAGCTGTTTTTT
15,TRBJ2-1,NA,TRBV7-6,NA,CASSFDLASYNEQFF,TGTGCCAGCAGCTTCGACCTAGCGTCCTACAATGAGCAGTTCTTC
18,TRBJ1-5,NA,TRBV10-3,NA,CAISESTGSGPDNQPQHF,TGTGCCATCAGTGAGTCGACGGGGAGCGGACCCGACAATCAGCCCCAGCATTTT
14,TRBJ1-2,NA,TRBV5-4,NA,CASSLDRQIYGYTF,TGTGCCAGCAGCTTGGATAGACAGATCTATGGCTACACCTTC
13,TRBJ1-2,NA,TRBV7-9,NA,CASSLASLYGYTF,TGTGCCAGCAGCTTGGCGTCTCTCTATGGCTACACCTTC
13,TRBJ2-3,NA,TRBV6-5,NA,CASSYRGADTQYF,TGTGCCAGCAGTTACAGGGGCGCAGATACGCAGTATTTT
14,TRBJ2-5,NA,TRBV6-1,NA,CASSARFGGETQYF,TGTGCCAGCAGTGCTAGGTTTGGCGGGGAGACCCAGTACTTC
14,TRBJ2-7,NA,TRBV15,once,CATSRDYERSMQYF,TGTGCCACCAGCAGAGATTACGAGCGGAGTATGCAGTACTTC
14,TRBJ2-3,NA,TRBV2,NA,CASRRQPSADTQYF,TGTGCCAGCAGGAGACAGCCCTCCGCAGATACGCAGTATTTT
12,TRBJ2-1,NA,TRBV28,NA,CASSFGRNEQFF,TGTGCCAGCAGTTTCGGGCGGAATGAGCAGTTCTTC
11,TRBJ2-5,NA,TRBV2,NA,CATQLQQTQYF,TGTGCCACACAGCTCCAACAGACCCAGTACTTC
13,TRBJ2-7,NA,TRBV5-4,NA,CASSRGSGYEQYF,TGTGCCAGCAGCAGGGGGTCTGGGTACGAGCAGTACTTC
14,TRBJ1-2,TRBD1,TRBV5-1,NA,CASGEAGGLYGYTF,TGCGCCAGCGGGGAGGCAGGGGGCCTCTATGGCTACACCTTC
13,TRBJ2-7,NA,TRBV19,NA,CASSRAASYEQYF,TGTGCCAGTAGTAGGGCAGCCTCCTACGAGCAGTACTTC
15,TRBJ2-7,TRBD2,TRBV5-6,NA,CASSLRRESTYEQYF,TGTGCCAGCAGCTTGAGGCGGGAGTCAACCTACGAGCAGTACTTC
15,TRBJ2-7,NA,TRBV10-3,NA,CAISPGAGTSYEQYF,TGTGCCATCAGCCCAGGGGCAGGGACCTCCTACGAGCAGTACTTC